This T cell receptor beta chain was recorded in a study of Graves' ophthalmopathy and Graves' hyperthyroidism. Whole-study context: Hyperthyroidism was classified as stable if no ophthalmopathy occurred within 18 months of follow-up. Notes on the study in general: Blood also carried most expanded thyroid clonotypes exceeding 0.001 frequency.

Patients newly diagnosed with hyperthyroidism, under 2 months' duration, were aged 18 to 65, the study reports. Other autoimmune diseases, uncontrolled infections, pregnancy or lactation led to the exclusion of patients. V lost 6 bases, J lost 5 bases, and 16 bases lay in between. The CDR3 has 14 amino acids. Amplification of TCR beta CDR3 regions used RNA transcripts. Amplification began with first-round RT-PCR using HTBI primers, then second-round multiplex PCR was performed. TCRdb reprocessed the multiplex PCR reads with MiXCR, giving one entry per CDR3 protein. The sample has some 1.1 million distinct CDR3 sequences, about 38% seen once. This clonotype occurred a few times. The antigen remains undetermined.

The sequenced sample consisted of peripheral blood or thyroid tissue (not recorded which). This chain links TRBV12-3 or TRBV12-4 with TRBJ1-2; unclear D gene. This TCR was recovered from an adult man with Graves' hyperthyroidism. This CDR3 is CASSPPDGLYGYTF. CDR3 coding DNA: TGTGCCAGCAGCCCACCTGACGGACTATATGGCTACACCTTC.